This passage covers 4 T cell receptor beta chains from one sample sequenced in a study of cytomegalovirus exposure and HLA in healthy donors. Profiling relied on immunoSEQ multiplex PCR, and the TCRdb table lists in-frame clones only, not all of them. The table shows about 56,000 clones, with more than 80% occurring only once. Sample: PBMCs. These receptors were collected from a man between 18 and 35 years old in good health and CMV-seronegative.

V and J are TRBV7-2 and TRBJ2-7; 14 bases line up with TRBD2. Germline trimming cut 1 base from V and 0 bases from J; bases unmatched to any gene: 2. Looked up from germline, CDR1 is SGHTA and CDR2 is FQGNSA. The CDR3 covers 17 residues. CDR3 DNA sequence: TGTGCCAGCAGCTTAGGACTAGCGGGAGGGAGCTCCTACGAGCAGTACTTC. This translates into CASSLGLAGGSSYEQYF.

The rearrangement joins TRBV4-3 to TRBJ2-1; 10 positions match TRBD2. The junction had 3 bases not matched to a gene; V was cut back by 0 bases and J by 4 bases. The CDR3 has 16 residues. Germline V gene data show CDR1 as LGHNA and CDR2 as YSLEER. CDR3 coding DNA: TGCGCCAGCAGCCAAGAATGGACTAGCGGATACAATGAGCAGTTCTTC. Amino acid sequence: CASSQEWTSGYNEQFF.

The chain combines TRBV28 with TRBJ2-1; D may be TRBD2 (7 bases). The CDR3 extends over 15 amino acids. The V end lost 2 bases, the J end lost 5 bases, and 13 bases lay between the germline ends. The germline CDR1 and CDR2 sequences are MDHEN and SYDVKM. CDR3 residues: CASSLGGGGHNEQFF. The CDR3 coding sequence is TGTGCCAGCAGTTTAGGGGGGGGCGGCCACAATGAGCAGTTCTTC.

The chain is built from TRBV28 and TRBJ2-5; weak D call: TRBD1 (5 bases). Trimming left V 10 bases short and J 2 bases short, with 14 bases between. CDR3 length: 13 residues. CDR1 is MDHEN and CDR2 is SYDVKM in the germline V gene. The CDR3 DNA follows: TGTGCCATCAAAGGGGATTTACAAGAGACCCAGTACTTC. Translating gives CAIKGDLQETQYF.